The rows below give T cell receptor beta chains drawn from one sample of a study of T cells after yellow fever vaccination. TCRdb redid the calling of the 5' RACE reads with MiXCR, one entry per CDR3 protein. Of about 310,000 distinct CDR3 sequences in the sample, roughly 3.5% were seen once. Sequencing was performed on PBMCs, taken on the day of the yellow fever booster vaccination. These receptors originate from a young man who received the YFV17D yellow fever vaccine. Both conserved end residues are part of each CDR3. The order of the fields is J gene, clone size, V gene, D gene, CDR3 DNA, CDR3 protein. A D gene is named only where the DNA matches it firmly. Rows may omit the clone size; those that give it use once, few, many or a size class.

TRBJ1-5 | many | TRBV20-1 | TRBD1 | TGCAGTGCTAGATCAGGGGGAGGCCAGCCCCAGCATTTT | CSARSGGGQPQHF
TRBJ2-7 | NA | TRBV7-9 | NA | TGTGCCAGCAGCTTAGCCCAGGTGAGGTTTAACGAGCAGTACTTC | CASSLAQVRFNEQYF
TRBJ2-1 | many | TRBV12-3/TRBV12-4 | NA | TGTGCCAGCAGTTCAAAGGATCACAATGAGCAGTTCTTC | CASSSKDHNEQFF
TRBJ2-5 | many | TRBV7-2 | NA | TGTGCCAGCAGCTCAAGTGGGGCCTCGGAGACCCAGTACTTC | CASSSSGASETQYF
TRBJ2-7 | NA | TRBV5-5 | NA | TGTGCCAGCAGCTCTGTAAGGGACCTCTCCTACGAGCAGTACTTC | CASSSVRDLSYEQYF
TRBJ2-3 | few | TRBV30 | TRBD2 | TGTGCCTGGAGTGGGACTAGGGCGCTCCCAGATACGCAGTATTTT | CAWSGTRALPDTQYF
TRBJ2-5 | few | TRBV7-2 | NA | TGTGCCAGCAGCACGAGGACTGGGTGGGAGACCCAGTACTTC | CASSTRTGWETQYF
TRBJ2-3 | many | TRBV18 | NA | TGTGCCAGCTCACCTTCGCTACCAGACCTCACAGATACGCAGTATTTT | CASSPSLPDLTDTQYF
TRBJ1-2 | many | TRBV28 | NA | TGTGCCAGCAGTATCCAGACGGACGCCTATGGCTACACCTTC | CASSIQTDAYGYTF
TRBJ2-3 | many | TRBV6-1 | TRBD2 | TGTGCCAGCAAAGAAATAGCGGGGGGGCGAGATACGCAGTATTTT | CASKEIAGGRDTQYF
TRBJ2-3 | many | TRBV6-5 | NA | TGTGCCAGCAGTTCTTACCCGACTAGTCTAGACGGAGATACGCAGTATTTT | CASSSYPTSLDGDTQYF
TRBJ2-3 | many | TRBV6-5 | NA | TGTGCCAGCAGTCCTAATTCAGATACGCAGTATTTT | CASSPNSDTQYF
TRBJ2-5 | many | TRBV7-2 | NA | TGTGCCAGCAGCCCGACAGGTGCAGAGACCCAGTACTTC | CASSPTGAETQYF
TRBJ2-3 | few | TRBV7-3 | TRBD1 | TGTGCCAGCAGCTTAGGATCCGGGACAGGGGTTACAGATACGCAGTATTTT | CASSLGSGTGVTDTQYF
TRBJ2-1 | NA | TRBV6-5 | NA | TGTGCCAGCGGCGCGGGGGCGTACAATGAGCAGTTCTTC | CASGAGAYNEQFF
TRBJ1-2 | many | TRBV10-3 | NA | TGTGCCACCCGTTGGAGAGAGAACTATGTTGGCTACACCTTC | CATRWRENYVGYTF
TRBJ2-1 | many | TRBV9 | NA | TGTGCCAGCACCACGAGGGGGGCTCCCGGCAATGAGCAGTTCTTC | CASTTRGAPGNEQFF
TRBJ2-4 | many | TRBV7-9 | NA | TGTGCCAGCAGCCGACTAGGGGGCCCCAGACCTCAAACCATTCAGTACTTC | CASSRLGGPRPQTIQYF
TRBJ2-1 | NA | TRBV7-2 | TRBD2 | TGTGCCAGCAGCTTAGAGGCCGCGGGGGGGCCGAATGAGCAGTTCTTC | CASSLEAAGGPNEQFF
TRBJ2-5 | few | TRBV29-1 | NA | TGCAGCGCCGCTTGGGCCGAAAGCGAGACCCAGTACTTC | CSAAWAESETQYF
TRBJ2-1 | NA | TRBV6-1 | TRBD2 | TGTGCCAGCAAACTTGCGGGGGGGCATTTCGGTGAGCAGTTCTTC | CASKLAGGHFGEQFF
TRBJ2-7 | few | TRBV18 | NA | TGTGCCAGCTCAAGGTGGGGGCTCTACGAGCAGTACTTC | CASSRWGLYEQYF
TRBJ1-6 | few | TRBV5-1 | NA | TGCGCCAGCAGCTTGGGCGACCGGGACGGCATTTCACCCCTCCACTTT | CASSLGDRDGISPLHF
TRBJ1-2 | NA | TRBV5-1 | NA | TGCGCCAGCAGATCAGACTATGGCTACACCTTC | CASRSDYGYTF
TRBJ1-1 | many | TRBV5-4 | NA | TGTGCCAGCAGCTTGGAAGTCGTTGTCCGCGGCACTGAAGCTTTCTTT | CASSLEVVVRGTEAFF
TRBJ2-2 | many | TRBV12-5 | NA | TGTGCTAGTGGTTTGGAGAGGGTACTTCAAGACACCGGGGAGCTGTTTTTT | CASGLERVLQDTGELFF
TRBJ2-5 | many | TRBV19 | NA | TGTGCCAGTAGTCCCCAGGGAAGGAAGACCCAGTACTTC | CASSPQGRKTQYF
TRBJ1-2 | NA | TRBV10-3 | TRBD1 | TGTGCCATCAGTGGGGACAGCAATAACTATGGCTACACCTTC | CAISGDSNNYGYTF
TRBJ1-5 | many | TRBV12-3/TRBV12-4 | NA | TGTGCCAGCAGTTTAGGTTCGGGGGCAGGTCAGCCCCAGCATTTT | CASSLGSGAGQPQHF